This T cell receptor (beta chain) originates from a study of tumor and adjacent non-tumor tissue in lung cancer. Study details: Histology: 12 adenocarcinoma, a couple of squamous cell carcinoma, 1 small cell lung cancer. On average, productive TCRbeta reads reached roughly 4 million per sample. Study-wide points: Significantly higher TCR diversity was found in tumor than normal lung.

Three rounds of nested PCR, following a modified ARM-PCR protocol, produced the TCRbeta library. Via MiXCR, TCRdb re-called the multiplex PCR reads, giving one row per CDR3 protein. This table holds about 75,000 distinct CDR3 sequences, about two thirds found once. Germline lookup yields CDR1 MNHEY and CDR2 SVGEGT. This CDR3 has 13 amino acids. RNA was extracted from bulk tissue without any cell sorting. This non-tumor lung sample came from over 3 cm beyond the tumor edge. With respect to this clonotype: The target antigen is unknown. The junction departs from germline at one end; a sequencing error may be responsible.

The TCR was taken from a woman aged 45 to 65 with non-small cell lung cancer. Source material: distant non-tumor lung tissue. The chain employs TRBV6-2 or TRBV6-3 and TRBJ2-1; the D is unclear. CDR3 in amino acids: CANKPDCRNEQLF. The CDR3 DNA sequence: TGTGCCAACAAGCCGGATTGTAGGAATGAGCAGCTCTTC.